Presented here are 26 T cell receptor beta chains from one specimen sequenced in a study of naive and memory T cell subsets. An oligonucleotide containing a UMI was ligated to the 3' end of TCR cDNA. Four PCR rounds used nested alpha and beta constant region primers plus the SP2 primer. TCRdb independently ran MiXCR on the 5' RACE reads; one entry per CDR3 protein. The profile shows 55,000 to 70,000 distinct CDR3 sequences, under 10% of them singletons. The origin of the receptors is a female donor in good health.

V is TRBV7-2 and J is TRBJ2-3; TRBD2 matches at 12 bases. V gave up 5 bases and J gave up 6 bases; unmatched junction bases: 6. The CDR3 is 15 amino acids. CDR1 and CDR2 from the germline V gene are SGHTA and FQGNSA. In DNA, the CDR3 is TGTGCCAGCAGCCGACTAGCGGGGGCCACGGATACGCAGTATTTT. Protein product: CASSRLAGATDTQYF.

The chain carries TRBV6-2 or TRBV6-3 and TRBJ2-3; D remains unclear. Germline V gene sequence: CDR1 MNHEY, CDR2 SVGEGT. Trimming cost V 1 base and J 2 bases, with 7 bases left between them. The CDR3 consists of 14 residues. The CDR3 sequence is CASSYLAYTDTQYF. CDR3 coding DNA: TGTGCCAGCAGTTACTTGGCCTACACAGATACGCAGTATTTT.

This clonotype was counted ten times or more. The chain has TRBV12-5 and TRBJ2-2, with D possibly called TRBD1 or TRBD2 (5 bases each). Per the germline V gene, CDR1 is LGHNT and CDR2 is FRNRAP. The CDR3 is made up of 14 amino acids. The V gene lost 5 bases and the J gene lost 2 bases, with 9 bases spanning the gap. CDR3 coding DNA: TGTGCTAGTGGTCCTGGGACCAACACCGGGGAGCTGTTTTTT. Translating gives CASGPGTNTGELFF.

The chain combines TRBV7-9 with TRBJ1-6; D is unclear. The CDR3 is 12 amino acids. V lost 3 bases, J lost 8 bases, and 5 bases lay in between. CDR1 is SEHNR and CDR2 is FQNEAQ in the germline V gene (reference sequence). CDR3 bases: TGTGCCAGCAGCTTTGGGGATTCACCCCTCCACTTT. The encoded protein is CASSFGDSPLHF.

This clonotype showed up many times. This chain links TRBV6-5 with TRBJ1-6; D is ambiguous. The CDR3 has 18 amino acids. Trimming cost V 4 bases and J 0 bases, with 16 bases left between them. CDR1 and CDR2 from the germline V gene are MNHEY and SVGAGI. The CDR3 protein is CASSFGRTPSSYNSPLHF. CDR3 in DNA: TGTGCCAGCAGTTTCGGGCGGACCCCGAGCTCCTATAATTCACCCCTCCACTTT.

This clonotype was picked up a small number of times. V usage is TRBV7-2 and J usage is TRBJ2-7; D may correspond to TRBD1 or TRBD2 (5 bases each). Germline CDR1 and CDR2: SGHTA and FQGNSA. The CDR3 covers 15 residues. The V and J ends lost 5 bases and 4 bases respectively, with 18 bases between them. This CDR3 reads CASSPRGGYSYEQYF. The CDR3 region has the DNA TGTGCCAGCAGCCCGAGGGGCGGATACTCTTACGAGCAGTACTTC.

This clonotype was observed at least ten times. The CDR3 DNA reads TGCAGTGCTAGATCCCAACCAGGACGCCCCCAGGAAAAACTGTTTTTT. It is translated as CSARSQPGRPQEKLFF. J is TRBJ1-4 and V is TRBV20-1; D ambiguous. Germline V gene sequence: CDR1 DFQATT, CDR2 SNEGSKA (reference sequence). The CDR3 contains 16 residues. The V and J ends lost 2 bases and 8 bases respectively, with 21 bases between them.

Many counts were recorded for this clonotype. The chain employs TRBV7-2 and TRBJ2-5; D possibly uses TRBD1 or TRBD2 (5 bases each). Looked up from germline, CDR1 is SGHTA and CDR2 is FQGNSA. Between the trimmed V and J ends, which lost 5 bases and 2 bases, there was a span of 12 bases. CDR3 size: 14 residues. CDR3 in DNA: TGTGCCAGCAGCCCGTGGGGACCGCAAGAGACCCAGTACTTC. This sequence encodes CASSPWGPQETQYF.

The V call is TRBV6-2 or TRBV6-3, the J call TRBJ2-7; 7 nucleotides agree with TRBD2. Trimming at V came to 0 bases and at J to 5 bases, leaving 10 bases not matched to a gene. This CDR3 contains 16 residues. Germline V gene data show CDR1 as MNHEY and CDR2 as SVGEGT. The CDR3 loop is CASSYSRAGIFHEQYF. CDR3 coding DNA: TGTGCCAGCAGTTACTCGCGAGCGGGGATATTTCACGAGCAGTACTTC.

This clonotype was found many times. The chain is built from TRBV7-2 and TRBJ2-3; D remains unclear. The CDR3 contains 16 residues. CDR1 is SGHTA, CDR2 FQGNSA, per germline. V was trimmed by 2 bases and J by 2 bases, leaving 14 bases between them. The CDR3 nucleotides read TGTGCCAGCAGCTTACTTACCGGGTGGTACACAGATACGCAGTATTTT. Translating it yields CASSLLTGWYTDTQYF.

This clonotype was counted a few times. This sequence joins TRBV6-6 and TRBJ2-6; 7 nucleotides align to TRBD1. This CDR3 contains 18 residues. The germline V gene encodes CDR1 MNHNY and CDR2 SVGAGI (reference sequence). V dropped 2 bases and J dropped 2; count of bases not matched to a gene: 9. This CDR3 reads CASSYPRQGGAGANVLTF. In DNA, the CDR3 is TGTGCCAGCAGTTACCCGCGGCAAGGGGGCGCTGGGGCCAACGTCCTGACTTTC.

This clonotype was observed a few times. The V gene is TRBV18, the J gene TRBJ2-7; D is uncertain. CDR1 and CDR2 from the germline V gene are KGHSH and LQKENI. V lost 10 bases and J 0 bases, leaving 13 bases between the germline ends. The CDR3 has 13 amino acids. The CDR3 sequence is CANDAGHSYEQYF. The DNA for the CDR3 is TGTGCCAACGACGCTGGCCACTCCTACGAGCAGTACTTC.

The J gene is TRBJ2-6, the V gene TRBV6-4; TRBD1 agrees at 7 bases. Germline CDR1 reads MRHNA; CDR2 reads SNTAGT. The CDR3 is 15 residues long. Trimming took 5 bases from V and 0 from J; bases not matched to a gene: 1. The CDR3 nucleotides are TGTGCCAGCAGTCGGGACAGCTCTGGGGCCAACGTCCTGACTTTC. Protein: CASSRDSSGANVLTF.

This clonotype was seen at least ten times. The chain joins TRBV12-3 or TRBV12-4 to TRBJ1-1; D remains unclear. This CDR3 contains 15 residues. V was shortened by 3 bases and J by 5 bases, with 16 bases between the two germline ends. The CDR3 region has the DNA TGTGCCAGCAGTTTTCGTCGACTCCTTGGGACTGAAGCTTTCTTT. Translated, it gives CASSFRRLLGTEAFF.

This clonotype showed up just a few times. The rearrangement links TRBV5-4 to TRBJ2-3; tentatively, D is TRBD1 or TRBD2 (5 bases each). Trimming pared 6 bases from V and 9 bases from J, leaving 14 bases between. Germline lookup yields CDR1 SGHNT and CDR2 YYREEE (reference sequence). This CDR3 is 12 amino acids long. The DNA for the CDR3 is TGTGCCAGCACCGGGACGGTGGGGACGCAGTATTTT. Translation gives CASTGTVGTQYF.

This clonotype was observed at least ten times. The rearrangement joins TRBV20-1 to TRBJ2-2; TRBD1 aligns across 9 bases. The junction had 4 bases not matched to a gene; V was cut back by 3 bases and J by 5 bases. Germline lookup yields CDR1 DFQATT and CDR2 SNEGSKA (reference sequence). The CDR3 spans 14 residues. The CDR3 spells CSARWTGVTGELFF. The CDR3 DNA reads TGCAGTGCTAGGTGGACAGGGGTAACCGGGGAGCTGTTTTTT.

This clonotype showed up many times. The CDR3 region is CASSYEPSGRDTQYF. The CDR3 nucleotides are TGTGCCAGCAGTTACGAACCTAGCGGAAGAGATACGCAGTATTTT. The rearrangement links TRBV6-5 to TRBJ2-3, with 7 nucleotides matching TRBD2. J was trimmed by 5 bases and V by 2 bases; bases with no gene match: 7. Germline CDR1 is MNHEY and CDR2 is SVGAGI. CDR3 length equals 15 residues.

This clonotype was observed a few times. This chain connects TRBV19 to TRBJ2-5; a possible D gene is TRBD1 (5 bases). Germline V gives CDR1 LNHDA, CDR2 SQIVND (reference sequence). Trimming pared 1 base from V and 3 bases from J, leaving 15 bases between. CDR3 length equals 16 residues. The CDR3 nucleotides read TGTGCCAGTAGTATAGGGTTGTCGACAGAGGAAGAGACCCAGTACTTC. Translating it yields CASSIGLSTEEETQYF.

V usage is TRBV7-2 and J usage is TRBJ2-7; 9 nucleotides match TRBD1. Germline V lookup: CDR1 SGHTA, CDR2 FQGNSA. This CDR3 contains 14 residues. V was pared by 5 bases and J by 7 bases, with 9 bases of the junction left unmatched. The CDR3 bases are TGTGCCAGCAGCCGCTCGGACAGGGGTTATGAGCAGTACTTC. Encoded protein: CASSRSDRGYEQYF.

The V gene is TRBV9, the J gene TRBJ2-5; 7 bases are shared with TRBD1. The V gene end was trimmed by 4 bases and the J gene end by 5 bases; junction bases not matched to a gene: 8. Germline CDR1 and CDR2: SGDLS and YYNGEE. The CDR3 contains 14 residues. The CDR3, as DNA: TGTGCCAGCAGCCTACAGGGGTCTCAGGAGACCCAGTACTTC. Its translation is CASSLQGSQETQYF.

This clonotype has only a few counts. This chain connects TRBV2 to TRBJ2-5; tentatively, D is TRBD1 or TRBD2 (5 bases each). The CDR3 is 14 amino acids. V was clipped by 8 bases and J by 4 bases, with 17 bases between them. Germline loops: CDR1 SNHLY, CDR2 FYNNEI. In DNA form, the CDR3 reads TGTGCCAGCGCAAGCGCGGCGAGGGGAGAGACCCAGTACTTC. Translating gives CASASAARGETQYF.

This clonotype was counted many times. The chain couples TRBV4-3 to TRBJ2-7; 9 bases are shared with TRBD1. In germline, CDR1 is LGHNA, CDR2 YSLEER. The J segment lost 3 bases and the V segment lost 6 bases, leaving 9 bases of the junction unmatched. This CDR3 has 15 residues. This chain's CDR3 is CASSYSGTGSYEQYF. In DNA form, the CDR3 reads TGCGCCAGCAGTTACTCCGGGACAGGGAGCTACGAGCAGTACTTC.

This clonotype was observed at least ten times. The chain uses TRBV19 and TRBJ2-5; TRBD2 matches at 11 bases. CDR1 LNHDA and CDR2 SQIVND come from the germline V gene (reference sequence). V dropped 7 bases and J dropped 5; count of bases not matched to a gene: 9. The CDR3 length is 15 residues. The CDR3 nucleotides are TGTGCCAGTACCGTTAGCGGGGGGGCCGGGGAGACCCAGTACTTC. This gives the protein CASTVSGGAGETQYF.

This clonotype was seen a few times. This chain connects TRBV5-1 to TRBJ2-1, with a tentative D call TRBD2 (6 bases). This CDR3 has 17 amino acids. Germline V gene lookup returns CDR1 SGHRS and CDR2 YFSETQ. V shed 4 bases and J shed 3 bases, with 20 bases lying between them. DNA of the CDR3: TGCGCCAGCAGCGGTGGTGGGGGGTCCTTGATCTACAATGAGCAGTTCTTC. Its protein product is CASSGGGGSLIYNEQFF.

This clonotype turned up a few times. The rearrangement uses TRBV11-2 and TRBJ1-6, with TRBD1 as a possible D gene (6 bases). This CDR3 is 16 amino acids long. V lost 5 bases, J lost 4 bases, and 15 bases lay in between. Germline V lookup: CDR1 SGHAT, CDR2 FQNNGV. CDR3: CASSPETGAYNSPLHF. The CDR3 DNA reads TGTGCCAGCAGCCCCGAGACAGGAGCTTATAATTCACCCCTCCACTTT.

This clonotype was detected ten times or more. The V call is TRBV6-1, the J call TRBJ1-5; weak D call: TRBD1 (5 bases). Trimming took 8 bases from V and 1 from J, leaving 15 bases between them. CDR3 size: 15 residues. Germline V lookup: CDR1 MNHNS, CDR2 SASEGT. CDR3 nucleotide sequence: TGTGCCAGCGGGTATTTTGGGGGAAGCAATCAGCCCCAGCATTTT. Residues: CASGYFGGSNQPQHF.